These 21 T cell receptor beta chains share one sample of origin, sequenced in a study of T-cell memory formation after mild COVID-19. TCRdb re-called the 5' RACE reads through MiXCR, storing one row per CDR3 protein. The table records 92,000 or so distinct CDR3 sequences, approximately 13% of them present only once. The sample taken for sequencing was PBMCs or a T cell subset sorted from them (not recorded which). These receptors all come from an adult woman who had mild COVID-19 (a few samples of this study predate the infection). Cell type and time point are not known.

This clonotype appeared many times. V is TRBV5-1 and J is TRBJ2-5, with TRBD1 matching 7 bases. Germline CDR1 is SGHRS and CDR2 is YFSETQ. The CDR3 runs 16 residues. Losses at the gene ends were 4 bases for V and 2 bases for J; bases not matched to a gene: 11. The CDR3 spells CASSPQQGRGQETQYF. As DNA, the CDR3 is TGCGCCAGCAGCCCCCAACAGGGGAGAGGACAAGAGACCCAGTACTTC.

This clonotype has a single count. The CDR3 reads CASSPGQGVNEQFF. In DNA, the CDR3 is TGCGCCAGCAGCCCGGGACAGGGGGTCAATGAGCAGTTCTTC. The chain has TRBV4-1 and TRBJ2-1, with 11 bases that match TRBD1. V was clipped by 4 bases and J by 6 bases; unmatched bases: 2. Looked up from germline, CDR1 is MGHRA and CDR2 is YSYEKL. The CDR3 runs 14 residues.

This clonotype occurred a few times. The chain recombines TRBV6-2 or TRBV6-3 with TRBJ2-2; D not certain. Germline CDR1 reads MNHEY; CDR2 reads SVGEGT. This CDR3 is 15 amino acids long. Trimming pared 2 bases from V and 6 bases from J, leaving 13 bases between. DNA for the CDR3: TGTGCCAGCAGTTACCAAGGGCTTGGGTCCGGGGAGCTGTTTTTT. This encodes CASSYQGLGSGELFF.

This clonotype showed up just a few times. The chain uses TRBV21-1 and TRBJ2-3. TRBV21-1 is tagged as a pseudogene. This CDR3 is built from 16 residues. The CDR3 sequence: CASSKIGSRSTDTQYF. In nucleotides, the CDR3 is TGTGCCAGCAGCAAAATAGGCTCTCGTTCCACAGATACGCAGTATTTT.

The chain has TRBV15 and TRBJ2-1; 11 bases are shared with TRBD2. The CDR3 consists of 20 residues. Germline CDR1 reads LNHNV; CDR2 reads YYDKDF (reference sequence). V lost 0 bases to trimming and J lost 0 bases; unmatched junction nucleotides: 10. The CDR3 reads CATSRDVLAGGAGSYNEQFF. The CDR3 nucleotides are TGTGCCACCAGCAGAGATGTCCTAGCGGGGGGCGCGGGCTCCTACAATGAGCAGTTCTTC.

V usage is TRBV7-2 and J usage is TRBJ2-3; 10 positions match TRBD2. V lost 5 bases, J lost 6 bases, and 14 bases stayed unmatched. Germline CDR1 and CDR2: SGHTA and FQGNSA. This CDR3 is 17 amino acids long. The CDR3: CASSALRTSGVGDTQYF. In DNA form, the CDR3 reads TGTGCCAGCAGCGCTCTACGAACTAGCGGGGTAGGGGATACGCAGTATTTT.

The genes are TRBV11-2 and TRBJ2-2; D might be TRBD2 (6 bases). Germline V CDR1 and CDR2: SGHAT, FQNNGV. The CDR3 consists of 17 residues. Trimming took 7 bases from V and 3 from J, leaving 21 bases between them. CDR3 loop: CASTRVSAGRYTGELFF. CDR3 coding DNA: TGTGCCAGCACCCGGGTCAGTGCGGGAAGGTACACCGGGGAGCTGTTTTTT.

This clonotype was detected only a few times. The rearrangement uses TRBV7-9 and TRBJ2-5, with TRBD1 matching over 12 bases. Germline CDR1 SEHNR, CDR2 FQNEAQ (reference sequence). The CDR3 has 15 amino acids. The trim removed 4 bases at V and 5 bases at J, leaving 5 bases unmatched. CDR3 residues: CASSSRDRGQETQYF. The CDR3 DNA sequence: TGTGCCAGCAGCTCACGGGACAGGGGGCAGGAGACCCAGTACTTC.

The chain links TRBV3-1 to TRBJ2-5; 13 nucleotides agree with TRBD2. CDR1 and CDR2 (germline): LGHDT, YNNKEL (reference sequence). CDR3 length equals 15 residues. J lost 5 bases, V lost 4 bases, and 4 bases had no gene match. CDR3 residues: CASSPGLAGAETQYF. CDR3 in DNA: TGTGCCAGCAGCCCAGGACTAGCGGGAGCGGAGACCCAGTACTTC.

This chain joins TRBV7-9 and TRBJ2-3; D may be TRBD2 (5 bases). From germline, CDR1 is SEHNR and CDR2 FQNEAQ (reference sequence). V was pared by 1 base and J by 1 base, with 12 bases between. CDR3 length: 16 amino acids. As DNA, the CDR3 is TGTGCCAGCAGCTTAGTTATGGAGGCTGGCACAGATACGCAGTATTTT. Residues: CASSLVMEAGTDTQYF.

The rearrangement uses TRBV12-3 or TRBV12-4 and TRBJ2-1; 12 nucleotides agree with TRBD2. V shed 5 bases and J 7 bases; nucleotides not matched to a gene: 9. The CDR3 has 16 amino acids. This chain's CDR3 is CASSNYWTSGINEQFF. The CDR3 coding sequence is TGTGCCAGCAGTAATTATTGGACTAGCGGGATAAATGAGCAGTTCTTC.

There are a few counts of this clonotype. DNA of the CDR3: TGTGCCAGCAGCTCCTCGGGAACATATGGCTACACCTTC. This codes for CASSSSGTYGYTF. The rearrangement uses TRBV7-9 and TRBJ1-2, with D unresolved. The CDR3 has 13 amino acids. V was pared by 4 bases and J by 5 bases, with 11 bases between. Per the germline V gene, CDR1 is SEHNR and CDR2 is FQNEAQ (reference sequence).

This clonotype was seen a single time. The chain has TRBV9 and TRBJ2-7, with 8 bases fitting TRBD1. V lost 4 bases, J lost 2 bases, and 11 bases stayed unmatched. Germline CDR1 and CDR2: SGDLS and YYNGEE. The CDR3 is made up of 16 amino acids. CDR3 protein: CASSHPVAGGPYEQYF. CDR3 in DNA: TGTGCCAGCAGCCACCCGGTAGCAGGGGGCCCCTACGAGCAGTACTTC.

CDR3 in amino acids: CASSFPGQGSYEQYF. In DNA, the CDR3 is TGTGCCAGCAGCTTCCCAGGACAGGGTTCGTACGAGCAGTACTTC. V and J are TRBV28 and TRBJ2-7; 8 nucleotides line up with TRBD1. The CDR3 loop spans 15 amino acids. Germline loops: CDR1 MDHEN, CDR2 SYDVKM. V was clipped by 6 bases and J by 4 bases; unmatched bases: 11.

This clonotype has a handful of counts. The chain is built from TRBV11-2 and TRBJ1-1; D is unresolved. CDR1 is SGHAT and CDR2 is FQNNGV in the germline V gene. Trimming took off 7 bases at V and 0 bases at J, with 6 bases between the two ends. CDR3 length: 12 amino acids. The CDR3 nucleotides read TGTGCCAGCACCCTAATGAACACTGAAGCTTTCTTT. This encodes CASTLMNTEAFF.

This clonotype was observed a handful of times. The gene calls are TRBV29-1 and TRBJ2-7; D remains unclear. The CDR3 is 11 amino acids. The germline V gene encodes CDR1 SQVTM and CDR2 ANQGSEA. The V end was cut by 0 bases, the J end by 3 bases, with 3 bases between. The CDR3 DNA reads TGCAGCGTTGAAGACCTCTACGAGCAGTACTTC. This gives the protein CSVEDLYEQYF.

This clonotype has just a few counts. The chain employs TRBV28 and TRBJ2-7; tentative D call: TRBD1 (5 bases). V was pared by 5 bases and J by 0 bases, with 11 bases between. The CDR3 has 14 amino acids. From germline, CDR1 is MDHEN and CDR2 SYDVKM. The CDR3 spells CASSTLTASYEQYF. The CDR3, as DNA: TGTGCCAGCAGTACCCTGACAGCCTCCTACGAGCAGTACTTC.

The CDR3 sequence is CSAFAQGSTEAFF. The CDR3 DNA reads TGCAGTGCTTTCGCCCAGGGGAGCACTGAAGCTTTCTTT. The V call is TRBV20-1, the J call TRBJ1-1, with D tentatively TRBD1 (6 bases). The CDR3 is 13 residues long. Germline assignment: CDR1 DFQATT and CDR2 SNEGSKA (reference sequence). The V gene lost 5 bases and the J gene lost 4 bases, with 14 bases spanning the gap.

There are many counts of this clonotype. This chain connects TRBV4-3 to TRBJ2-5; D is perhaps TRBD2 (5 bases). Per germline, CDR1 LGHNA and CDR2 YSLEER. The CDR3 is made up of 15 amino acids. Trimming removed 0 bases at V and 2 bases at J, with 10 bases between. CDR3 DNA sequence: TGCGCCAGCAGCCAAGATAGGAGCGGACAAGAGACCCAGTACTTC. This translates into CASSQDRSGQETQYF.

The sample holds many counts of this clonotype. The chain couples TRBV6-5 to TRBJ2-1; 11 nucleotides match TRBD2. The germline V gene encodes CDR1 MNHEY and CDR2 SVGAGI. The CDR3 is 15 residues long. With V trimmed by 6 bases and J by 7 bases, 8 bases remained unmatched. CDR3 residues: CASRELAGVRNEQFF. CDR3 nucleotide sequence: TGTGCCAGCAGGGAACTAGCGGGAGTAAGGAATGAGCAGTTCTTC.

This clonotype was seen only a few times. The chain joins TRBV6-5 to TRBJ2-7, with D possibly being TRBD1 (6 bases). CDR3 size: 13 residues. The V end lost 6 bases, the J end lost 5 bases, and 14 bases lay between the germline ends. The germline CDR1 and CDR2 sequences are MNHEY and SVGAGI. In DNA form, the CDR3 reads TGTGCCAGCAGCTCACAGGGTACCCACGAGCAGTACTTC. The encoded protein is CASSSQGTHEQYF.